This T cell receptor beta chain was sequenced during a study of cytomegalovirus exposure and HLA in healthy donors. PCR employed 60 Vbeta and 13 Jbeta primers. Profiling relied on immunoSEQ multiplex PCR, and the TCRdb table lists in-frame clones only, not all of them. This sample has tens of thousands of clones, with almost 85% found just once. The CDR3 covers 15 residues. V was pared by 2 bases and J by 0 bases, with 4 bases of the junction left unmatched. Germline V gene data show CDR1 as MRHNA and CDR2 as SNTAGT. The chain carries TRBV6-4 and TRBJ2-7; 7 bases align to TRBD2. This TCR was recovered from a man between 18 and 29 years old in good health and CMV-seronegative. Sequences were obtained from PBMCs. In DNA, the CDR3 is TGTGCCAGCAGTGACGGGGGGGGGAGCTCCTACGAGCAGTACTTC. Protein product: CASSDGGGSSYEQYF.